The rows below give T cell receptor beta chains drawn from one sample of a study of regulatory T cells in long-lasting Graves disease. MiXCR was run by TCRdb on the multiplex PCR reads, yielding one entry per CDR3 protein. Of 400,000 to 500,000 distinct CDR3 sequences in the sample, around a fifth are singletons; the top ten hold roughly 13%. The specimen comprised peripheral blood mononuclear cells (PBMCs), sampled when the disease was refractory, from a patient treated with antithyroid drugs. All receptors come from a female donor with Graves disease. The CDR3 runs from the conserved cysteine through the conserved F or W.

v_call: TRBV2; j_call: TRBJ1-1; cdr3_aa: CASSEDFSRNTEAFF
v_call: TRBV7-2; j_call: TRBJ1-5; cdr3_aa: CASSEQGTSNQPQHF
v_call: TRBV20-1; j_call: TRBJ2-5; cdr3_aa: CSARETSGSGHEQYF
v_call: TRBV28; j_call: TRBJ2-7; cdr3_aa: CASRVQGNEYF
v_call: TRBV7-9; j_call: TRBJ2-7; cdr3_aa: CASSINEQYF
v_call: TRBV6-1; j_call: TRBJ2-2; cdr3_aa: CASSVAVTGSDGELFF
v_call: TRBV6-1; j_call: TRBJ2-7; cdr3_aa: CASSVESPPYEQYF
v_call: TRBV10-1; j_call: TRBJ2-5; cdr3_aa: CASELAGEGTQYF
v_call: TRBV7-3; j_call: TRBJ2-3; cdr3_aa: CASSGPCTQYF
v_call: TRBV25-1; j_call: TRBJ2-7; cdr3_aa: CASSVGGASTYEQYF
v_call: TRBV13; j_call: TRBJ2-7; cdr3_aa: CASSHGTGNLADSSYEQYF
v_call: TRBV4-2; j_call: TRBJ1-5; cdr3_aa: CASSQGSENQPQHF
v_call: TRBV20-1; j_call: TRBJ2-2; cdr3_aa: CSASKASANTGELFF
v_call: TRBV9; j_call: TRBJ2-3; cdr3_aa: CASSVGGEDTQYF
v_call: TRBV12-3/TRBV12-4; j_call: TRBJ1-3; cdr3_aa: CASSLPGNTIYF
v_call: TRBV11-2; j_call: TRBJ2-3; cdr3_aa: CASSFFLDGGGQTTDTQYF
v_call: TRBV29-1; j_call: TRBJ1-5; cdr3_aa: CSVSTGGSNQPQHF
v_call: TRBV6-1; j_call: TRBJ2-5; cdr3_aa: CASSPDTQGEQYF
v_call: TRBV28; j_call: TRBJ1-2; cdr3_aa: CASSPDRLYGYTF
v_call: TRBV9; j_call: TRBJ2-3; cdr3_aa: CASSPRDRDTQYF
v_call: TRBV18; j_call: TRBJ1-1; cdr3_aa: CASSPPSIPLSTEAFF
v_call: TRBV20-1; j_call: TRBJ2-2; cdr3_aa: CSGTVTGELFF
v_call: TRBV2; j_call: TRBJ1-1; cdr3_aa: CASSELVNGEEIF
v_call: TRBV12-3/TRBV12-4; j_call: TRBJ2-7; cdr3_aa: CASSYIARSYEQYF
v_call: TRBV20-1; j_call: TRBJ2-1; cdr3_aa: CSAPQARQGSNEQFF
v_call: TRBV28; j_call: TRBJ1-5; cdr3_aa: CASGGLWGRQPQHF
v_call: TRBV29-1; j_call: TRBJ2-5; cdr3_aa: CSVRDSPETQYF
v_call: TRBV28; j_call: TRBJ1-5; cdr3_aa: CASSLSQAPNQPQHF
v_call: TRBV28; j_call: TRBJ2-7; cdr3_aa: CASSLTRSTYEQYF
v_call: TRBV30; j_call: TRBJ1-5; cdr3_aa: CAWSVRDSRNQPQHF
v_call: TRBV19; j_call: TRBJ2-7; cdr3_aa: CASRTGDSSYERYF
v_call: TRBV5-1; j_call: TRBJ2-7; cdr3_aa: CASRPTSGGASYEQYF
v_call: TRBV6-2/TRBV6-3; j_call: TRBJ2-2; cdr3_aa: CASSGTRERDTGELFF
v_call: TRBV7-2; j_call: TRBJ2-2; cdr3_aa: CASSLVPSGGELFF
v_call: TRBV6-4; j_call: TRBJ2-5; cdr3_aa: CARDRGGWPRAQYF
v_call: TRBV20-1; j_call: TRBJ1-6; cdr3_aa: CSAGDKNSPLHF
v_call: TRBV29-1; j_call: TRBJ1-1; cdr3_aa: CSVGAYMNTEAFF
v_call: TRBV7-9; j_call: TRBJ2-3; cdr3_aa: CASSHSGPADTQYF
v_call: TRBV12-3/TRBV12-4; j_call: TRBJ1-1; cdr3_aa: CASRTSGETEAFF
v_call: TRBV4-3; j_call: TRBJ2-7; cdr3_aa: CASSQAGTGRYEQYF
v_call: TRBV20-1; j_call: TRBJ1-2; cdr3_aa: CSARSENDYGYTF
v_call: TRBV13; j_call: TRBJ2-2; cdr3_aa: CASNRRDWATGELFF
v_call: TRBV29-1; j_call: TRBJ1-3; cdr3_aa: CSAEFGNTIYF
v_call: TRBV7-2; j_call: TRBJ1-2; cdr3_aa: CASSFPGRGYTF
v_call: TRBV11-3; j_call: TRBJ2-2; cdr3_aa: CASSWSGSRPGELFF
v_call: TRBV19; j_call: TRBJ2-7; cdr3_aa: CASSTGTGWYEQYF
v_call: TRBV7-2; j_call: TRBJ2-1; cdr3_aa: CASSSRRGGHYNEQFF
v_call: TRBV28; j_call: TRBJ1-1; cdr3_aa: CASSPDLYEAFF
v_call: TRBV11-2; j_call: TRBJ2-1; cdr3_aa: CASSHRSGGYNERFF
v_call: TRBV28; j_call: TRBJ1-5; cdr3_aa: CASSTDRGWGNQPQHF